Listed below are T cell receptor beta chains from one sample, sequenced in a study of blood T cell repertoires in COVID-19. Produced via immunoSEQ multiplex PCR; TCRdb's table is partial and in-frame only. The table includes fewer than 130,000 clones, 76% detected once. Sequenced material: peripheral blood. Every receptor here comes from a woman older than 75 with acute or convalescent COVID-19. Both conserved end residues are part of each CDR3. A D gene is named only where the DNA matches it firmly.

v_call d_call cdr3_aa
TRBV7-7 TRBD1 CASSQLGQGGETQYF
TRBV28 TRBD1 CASSPGTGVREQYF
TRBV5-6 NA CASSFYRANTEAFF
TRBV6-5 TRBD1 CASRPRQGPYEQYF
TRBV29-1 NA CSAQINTGNEQFF
TRBV28 TRBD1 CASSTPLKDRGHYGYTF
TRBV5-1 TRBD1 CASSVTGTGGAGAFF
TRBV4-2 NA CASSQEDTGIKPQHF
TRBV11-1 NA CASSFRRDTEAFF
TRBV3-1/TRBV3-2 NA CASRGLQQVGEKLFF
TRBV24-1 TRBD2 CATSDWGSGGAEVTQYF
TRBV30 NA CAWQQGRNYGYTF
TRBV30 NA CAWNGSPSYQETQYF
TRBV7-2 NA CASSLGGAGGYTF
TRBV3-1/TRBV3-2 NA CASSQDPGVEAFF
TRBV10-2 TRBD2 CASLGTTYNEQFF
TRBV4-3 NA CASSQGGPRAYGYTF
TRBV7-7 NA CASSLDRGTGELFF
TRBV6-4 TRBD2 CASRLPLGASGNPETQYF
TRBV27 TRBD1 CASRRGQAYNGKLFF
TRBV5-1 NA CASSPGDGWTDTQYF
TRBV9 TRBD1 CASSASTGVYGYTF
TRBV18 TRBD1 CASSLRTGMEADTEAFF
TRBV9 TRBD1 CASSVNRDSIQYF
TRBV4-2 TRBD1 CASSQEQGVREQYF
TRBV6-5 NA CASSYSGDNTEAFF
TRBV28 TRBD1 CAIKQGRTGELFF
TRBV3-1/TRBV3-2 NA CASSQEHRDGYTF
TRBV5-1 NA CASSLALNNEQFF
TRBV7-9 NA CASSQQGIMNTEAFF
TRBV19 TRBD1 CASRMTGTAKNIQYF
TRBV6-2/TRBV6-3 TRBD2 CASSRAMVAGRQETQYF
TRBV11-3 NA CASSWEENREISYEQYF
TRBV27 NA CASSLGGYTGELFF
TRBV11-3 TRBD2 CASSMGLAGGPSEETQYF